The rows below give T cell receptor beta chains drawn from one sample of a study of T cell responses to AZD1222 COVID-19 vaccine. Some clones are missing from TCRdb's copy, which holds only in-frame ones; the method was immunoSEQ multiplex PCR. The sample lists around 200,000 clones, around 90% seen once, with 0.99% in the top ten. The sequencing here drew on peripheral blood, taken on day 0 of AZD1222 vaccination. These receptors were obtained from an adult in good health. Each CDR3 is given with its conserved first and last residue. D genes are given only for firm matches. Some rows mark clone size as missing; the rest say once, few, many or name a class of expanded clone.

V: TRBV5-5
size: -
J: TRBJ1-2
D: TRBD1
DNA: TGTGCCAGCAGCACCAACAGGGGGCTAATTGGAGGCTACACCTTC
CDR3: CASSTNRGLIGGYTF

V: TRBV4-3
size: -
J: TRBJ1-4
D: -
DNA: TGCGCCAGCAGCCTGGGGGGGTACAATGAAAAACTGTTTTTT
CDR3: CASSLGGYNEKLFF

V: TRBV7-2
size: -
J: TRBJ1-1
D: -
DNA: TGTGCCAGCATCCTAAAGAGAGTGAACACTGAAGCTTTCTTT
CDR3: CASILKRVNTEAFF

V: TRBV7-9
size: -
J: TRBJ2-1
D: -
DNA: TGTGCCAGCAGCTTAGTCCCCAATGAGCAGTTCTTC
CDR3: CASSLVPNEQFF

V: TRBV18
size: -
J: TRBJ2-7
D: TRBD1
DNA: TGTGCCAGCTCACCACCTAACACAGGGGGTACGACCTACGAGCAGTACTTC
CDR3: CASSPPNTGGTTYEQYF

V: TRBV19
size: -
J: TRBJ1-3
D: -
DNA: TGTGCCAGTAGTATTGTGCAGGGCCTATCTGGAAACACCATATATTTT
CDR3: CASSIVQGLSGNTIYF

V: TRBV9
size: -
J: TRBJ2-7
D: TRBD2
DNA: TGTGCCAGCAGCTCGGACGAAGCGGGAAGCTACGAGCAGTACTTC
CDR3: CASSSDEAGSYEQYF

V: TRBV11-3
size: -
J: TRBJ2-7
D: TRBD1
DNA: TGTGCCAGCAGCTTGGACAGGGCAACCGAGCAGTACTTC
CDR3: CASSLDRATEQYF

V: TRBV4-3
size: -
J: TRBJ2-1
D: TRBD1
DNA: TGCGCCAGCAGCCAGGCCGGACAGGTCTACAATGAGCAGTTCTTC
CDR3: CASSQAGQVYNEQFF

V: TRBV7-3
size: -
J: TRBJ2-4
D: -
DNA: TGTGCCAGCAGCTTAGACCCAACCTCTGTCAAAAACATTCAGTACTTC
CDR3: CASSLDPTSVKNIQYF

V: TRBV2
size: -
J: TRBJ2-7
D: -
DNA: TGTGCCAGCAAAAACGGGCAGGGCTACGAGCAGTACTTC
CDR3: CASKNGQGYEQYF

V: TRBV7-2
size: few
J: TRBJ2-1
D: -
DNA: TGTGCCAGCAGCCCCCCCTCCTACAATGAGCAGTTCTTC
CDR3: CASSPPSYNEQFF

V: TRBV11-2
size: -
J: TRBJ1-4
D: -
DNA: TGTGCCAGCAGCTTAGATTCAGCCGGCGTAGGGACTAATGAAAAACTGTTTTTT
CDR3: CASSLDSAGVGTNEKLFF

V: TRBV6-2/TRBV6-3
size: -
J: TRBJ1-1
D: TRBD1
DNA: TGTGCCAGCAGTTACCAACAGGGGGCCGTAGCTGAAGCTTTCTTT
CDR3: CASSYQQGAVAEAFF

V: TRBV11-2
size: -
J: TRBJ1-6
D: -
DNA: TGTGCCAGCAGCTTAGCACTGCAAAGGGGAAGCTCCTATAATTCACCCCTCCACTTT
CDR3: CASSLALQRGSSYNSPLHF

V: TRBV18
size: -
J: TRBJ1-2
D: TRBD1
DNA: TGTGCCAGCTCATTACAGGGGGGCAGGCTCTATGGCTACACCTTC
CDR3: CASSLQGGRLYGYTF

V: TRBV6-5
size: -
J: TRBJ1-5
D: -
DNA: TGTGCCAGCATGAGGGACACCCCAGATCAGCCCCAGCATTTT
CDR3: CASMRDTPDQPQHF

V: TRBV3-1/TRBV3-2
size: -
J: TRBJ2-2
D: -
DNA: TGTGCCAGCAGCCAAGACTGGCGGGGCACCGGGGAGCTGTTTTTT
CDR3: CASSQDWRGTGELFF

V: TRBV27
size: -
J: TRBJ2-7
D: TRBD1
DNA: TGTGCCAGCAGTTTCGTCGGGGACAGGGAATACGAGCAGTACTTC
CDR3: CASSFVGDREYEQYF

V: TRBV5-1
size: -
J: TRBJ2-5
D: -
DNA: TGCGCCAGCAGGGGCCGGACTATCCAAGAGACCCAGTACTTC
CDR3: CASRGRTIQETQYF

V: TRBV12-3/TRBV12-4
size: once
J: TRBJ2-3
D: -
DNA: TGTGCCAGCTCACCGCATCTGAATACGCAGTATTTT
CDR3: CASSPHLNTQYF

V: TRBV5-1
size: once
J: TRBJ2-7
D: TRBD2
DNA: TGCGCCAGCAGCTTGGAAGCGGGGCACAGCGGGGAGCAGTACTTC
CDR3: CASSLEAGHSGEQYF

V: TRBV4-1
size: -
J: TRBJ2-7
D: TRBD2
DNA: TGCGCCAGCAGCCAAGACCAAAGAAGAGCGGGGAGAGGCTACGAGCAGTACTTC
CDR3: CASSQDQRRAGRGYEQYF

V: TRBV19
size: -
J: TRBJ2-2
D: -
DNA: TGTGCCAGTAGCCCGGGGGCGCGGGGCACCGGGGAGCTGTTTTTT
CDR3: CASSPGARGTGELFF

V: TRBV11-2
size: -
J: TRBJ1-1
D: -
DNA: TGTGCCAGCAGCTTATCAGGGGCTGAGGAGGGGAACACTGAAGCTTTCTTT
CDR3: CASSLSGAEEGNTEAFF

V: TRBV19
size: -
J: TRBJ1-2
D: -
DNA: TGTGCCAGTAGCCTCCCCGGCGGGACGGTCGGGTGGACAGTACATGGCTACACCTTC
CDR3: CASSLPGGTVGWTVHGYTF

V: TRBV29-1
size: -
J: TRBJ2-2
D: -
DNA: TGCAGCGTTGAAGTGTTGCCCGGGGAGCTGTTTTTT
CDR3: CSVEVLPGELFF

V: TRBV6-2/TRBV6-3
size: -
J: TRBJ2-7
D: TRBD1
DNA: TGTGCCAGCAGTTACCCGGGACAGATGAACTCCTACGAGCAGTACTTC
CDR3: CASSYPGQMNSYEQYF

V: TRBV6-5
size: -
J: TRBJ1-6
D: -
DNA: TGTGCCAGCAGGGGACGGAATTCACCCCTCCACTTT
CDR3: CASRGRNSPLHF

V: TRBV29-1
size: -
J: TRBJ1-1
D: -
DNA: TGCAGCGTTGTCCGGCAGCTAAACACTGAAGCTTTCTTT
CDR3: CSVVRQLNTEAFF

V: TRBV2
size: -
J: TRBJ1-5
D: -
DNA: TGTGCCAGCAGTGAACACAGGGTGACTCTGCAGCCCCAGCATTTT
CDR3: CASSEHRVTLQPQHF

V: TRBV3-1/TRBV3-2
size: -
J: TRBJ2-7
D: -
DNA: TGTGCCAGCAGCCAAGACGCGGTCAACTACGAGCAGTACTTC
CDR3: CASSQDAVNYEQYF

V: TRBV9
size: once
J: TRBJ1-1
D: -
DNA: TGTGCCAGCAACAAAGGGGGCACTGAAGCTTTCTTT
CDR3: CASNKGGTEAFF

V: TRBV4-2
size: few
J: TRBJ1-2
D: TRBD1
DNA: TGTGCCAGCAGCCAAGCCGCGGGACAGGGTTGGTCTGATGGCTACACCTTC
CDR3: CASSQAAGQGWSDGYTF

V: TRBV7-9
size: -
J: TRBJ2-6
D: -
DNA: TGTGCCAAGACCTCTGACACCTACTCTGGGGCCAACGTCCTGACTTTC
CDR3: CAKTSDTYSGANVLTF

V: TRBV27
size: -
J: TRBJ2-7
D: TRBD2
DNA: TGTGCCAGCAGTTTATCCCCTAGCGGGAGGTACTACGAGCAGTACTTC
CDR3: CASSLSPSGRYYEQYF

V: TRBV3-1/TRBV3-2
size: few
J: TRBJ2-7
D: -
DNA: TGTGCCAGCAGCGGGACACACTCCTACGAGCAGTACTTC
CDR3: CASSGTHSYEQYF

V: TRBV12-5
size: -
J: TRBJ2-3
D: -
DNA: TGTGCTAGTGGTATGATGCTCGCAGATACGCAGTATTTT
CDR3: CASGMMLADTQYF

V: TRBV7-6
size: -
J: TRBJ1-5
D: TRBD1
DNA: TGTGCCAGCAGCCTGGACAGGGTTCAGCCCCAGCATTTT
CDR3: CASSLDRVQPQHF

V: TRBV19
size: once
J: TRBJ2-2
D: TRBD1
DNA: TGTGCCAGTAGCGACTGGACAGGGCGAGGCACCGGGGAGCTGTTTTTT
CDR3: CASSDWTGRGTGELFF